The sequence of this TCR beta chain was determined in a study of OX40 agonist ivuxolimab in advanced cancers. V lost 6 bases and J lost 9; bases outside the gene matches: 10. The germline V gene encodes CDR1 MDHEN and CDR2 SYDVKM. The CDR3 length is 14 residues. Whole-study results and caveats: On average, CD8+ T cells had more expanded clones than CD4+. People who partly responded at 0.1-3.0 mg/kg had some of the least clonal expansion seen.

As to this clone: Its antigen is as yet unknown.

The data were produced by immunoSEQ multiplex PCR, yet TCRdb's version contains in-frame clones alone and is incomplete. The sample shows 65,000 to 95,000 clones, 90% to 95% of them seen only once. Sequenced here: CD4+ or CD8+ T cells sorted from blood, sampled in a trial of the OX40 agonist ivuxolimab. The TCR sequence derives from an adult with an advanced solid tumor such as melanoma, head and neck, liver or kidney cancer. The rearrangement uses TRBV28 and TRBJ2-1; 8 bases match TRBD2. CDR3 DNA sequence: TGTGCCAGCAGAAGAAGCGGGAGTAAGCCTGAGCAGTTCTTC. Amino acid sequence: CASRRSGSKPEQFF. Based on the CDR3 plus reference TRBV28 and TRBJ2-1, the full variable domain is DVKVTQSSRYLVKRTGEKVFLECVQDMDHENMFWYRQDPGLGLRLIYFSYDVKMKEKGDIPEGYSVSREKKERFSLILESASTNQTSMYLCASRRSGSKPEQFFGPGTRLTVL.